Following are 23 T cell receptor beta chains from one sample sequenced in a study of cytomegalovirus exposure and HLA in healthy donors (TCRdb year 2017). To prepare the library, the immunoSEQ multiplex PCR assay was applied. The multiplex PCR relied on a mix of 60 forward primers for TCR Vbeta segments and 13 reverse primers for TCR Jbeta segments. In TCRdb, the immuneACCESS table is reduced to in-frame sequences with V and J assigned. These tables do not hold every clone; where another copy was compared, an unresolved V gene accounts for under half, and the others remain unexplained. The sample includes 80,000 to 95,000 clones, with 64% observed a single time. The top ten hold roughly 2.1% of the sample. The specimen sequenced was PBMCs. Receptors were obtained from a human donor in good health.

The chain couples TRBV5-4 to TRBJ1-1; TRBD1 is a possible D gene (6 bases). Trimming left V 5 bases short and J 2 bases short, with 10 bases between. Germline assignment: CDR1 SGHNT and CDR2 YYREEE (reference sequence). The CDR3 covers 13 residues. CDR3 loop: CASRAGVNTEAFF. The CDR3 DNA is TGTGCCAGCAGGGCAGGGGTCAACACTGAAGCTTTCTTT.

The J gene is TRBJ1-1, the V gene TRBV7-9; no clear D gene. From germline, CDR1 is SEHNR and CDR2 FQNEAQ (reference sequence). The CDR3 is made up of 14 amino acids. V was cut by 5 bases and J by 5 bases, with 15 bases left in between. Here the CDR3 reads CASSQVRVGTEAFF. CDR3 in DNA: TGTGCCAGCAGCCAGGTGAGGGTTGGTACTGAAGCTTTCTTT.

To note about this clone: The sample holds other DNA sequences that translate to the same CDR3. The rearrangement links TRBV7-3 to TRBJ2-1, with 8 bases identical to TRBD2. The germline gives CDR1 SGHTA, CDR2 FQGTGA. V trimming: 1 base; J trimming: 1 base; junction bases outside the gene matches: 3. This CDR3 spans 16 amino acids. CDR3 residues: CASSLNGGDSYNEQFF. DNA of the CDR3: TGTGCCAGCAGCTTAAACGGGGGGGATTCCTACAATGAGCAGTTCTTC.

The V and J genes are TRBV15 and TRBJ2-4; 9 positions match TRBD1. The germline CDR1 and CDR2 sequences are LNHNV and YYDKDF (reference sequence). Trimming removed 0 bases from V and 3 bases from J; junction bases left unmatched: 6. The CDR3 consists of 17 residues. CDR3 in amino acids: CATSRDRDRVGKNIQYF. As DNA, the CDR3 is TGTGCCACCAGCAGAGATCGGGACAGGGTTGGCAAAAACATTCAGTACTTC.

This sequence joins TRBV7-9 and TRBJ1-2; TRBD1 matches 8 bases. J lost 1 base, V lost 5 bases, and 3 bases had no gene match. Germline V gene sequence: CDR1 SEHNR, CDR2 FQNEAQ (reference sequence). This CDR3 has 14 amino acids. The CDR3 sequence is CASSPQGDNYGYTF. CDR3 DNA: TGTGCCAGCAGCCCACAGGGGGATAACTATGGCTACACCTTC. The entire variable domain, with the rest obtained from reference TRBV7-9 and TRBJ1-2, is as follows: DTGVSQNPRHKITKRGQNVTFRCDPISEHNRLYWYRQTLGQGPEFLTYFQNEAQLEKSRLLSDRFSAERPKGSFSTLEIQRTEQGDSAMYLCASSPQGDNYGYTFGSGTRLTVV.

V usage is TRBV7-9 and J usage is TRBJ1-2, with 7 bases that match TRBD1. The CDR3 spans 16 residues. V lost 3 bases to trimming and J lost 8 bases; unmatched junction nucleotides: 15. The germline V gene has CDR1 SEHNR and CDR2 FQNEAQ (reference sequence). The CDR3 protein is CASSLPGTEILRGYTF. CDR3 DNA: TGTGCCAGCAGCTTGCCCGGGACAGAGATTTTGAGGGGCTACACCTTC.

This chain links TRBV5-4 with TRBJ1-4; 9 positions agree with TRBD1. Germline V lookup: CDR1 SGHNT, CDR2 YYREEE (reference sequence). V was pared by 0 bases and J by 7 bases, with 7 bases of the junction left unmatched. This CDR3 has 16 amino acids. DNA for the CDR3: TGTGCCAGCAGCTTGGGACAGGGGGTTAGGGGTGAAAAACTGTTTTTT. It yields the protein CASSLGQGVRGEKLFF. The full variable domain, with the rest looked up from reference TRBV5-4 and TRBJ1-4, is ETGVTQSPTHLIKTRGQQVTLRCSSQSGHNTVSWYQQALGQGPQFIFQYYREEENGRGNFPPRFSGLQFPNYSSELNVNALELDDSALYLCASSLGQGVRGEKLFFGSGTQLSVL.

The chain uses TRBV7-6 and TRBJ2-1, with 12 bases aligning to TRBD1. CDR1 SGHVS and CDR2 FNYEAQ come from the germline V gene. Trimming cost V 4 bases and J 9 bases; bases outside gene matches: 7. This CDR3 region has 15 residues. For the CDR3, the DNA is TGTGCCAGCAGCTCAGGGACAGGGGGCTTCGGTGAGCAGTTCTTC. Translating gives CASSSGTGGFGEQFF.

This clone has a handful of counts. The J gene is TRBJ1-1, the V gene TRBV5-1; no firm D call. Deletions cut 1 base from V and 5 bases from J, with 9 bases between. The V gene's germline CDR1 is SGHRS and CDR2 YFSETQ. This CDR3 region has 13 residues. The CDR3 here is CASSLFAGTEAFF. The CDR3 nucleotides are TGCGCCAGCAGCTTGTTCGCGGGGACTGAAGCTTTCTTT.

The chain combines TRBV30 with TRBJ2-5; D is unresolved. The CDR3 has 13 residues. Trimming removed 7 bases at V and 4 bases at J, with 16 bases between. Per the germline V gene, CDR1 is GTSNPN and CDR2 is SVGIG (reference sequence). In DNA form, the CDR3 reads TGTGCCTCCTACCCGAGTCGAGGAGAGACCCAGTACTTC. Translated, it gives CASYPSRGETQYF.

This clone was seen more than once but under ten times. The chain is built from TRBV6-6 and TRBJ2-2, with TRBD1 as a possible D gene (6 bases). Germline V lookup: CDR1 MNHNY, CDR2 SVGAGI (reference sequence). The CDR3 is 13 amino acids. Trimming left V 7 bases short and J 1 base short, with 7 bases between. Here the CDR3 DNA reads TGTGCCAGCAAAGGGGGGAACACCGGGGAGCTGTTTTTT. It encodes CASKGGNTGELFF.

This chain joins TRBV5-4 and TRBJ1-5; 7 bases match TRBD1. The length of the CDR3 is 16 residues. The junction had 7 bases not matched to a gene; V was cut back by 2 bases and J by 2 bases. Per germline, CDR1 SGHNT and CDR2 YYREEE (reference sequence). The CDR3 sequence is CASSFRGGRGNQPQHF. The DNA for the CDR3 is TGTGCCAGCAGCTTCAGAGGGGGCAGGGGCAATCAGCCCCAGCATTTT.

This clone was seen only a few times. This sample also contains other DNA sequences that code for the same CDR3. The rearrangement joins TRBV12-5 to TRBJ2-1; TRBD2 might be the D (6 bases). Germline CDR1 LGHNT, CDR2 FRNRAP. With 1 base removed from V and 15 bases from J, the gap between germline ends came to 13 bases. CDR3 length: 12 amino acids. The CDR3 DNA reads as TGTGCTAGTGGTTTGGACGGGGGAAAGCGGTTCTTC. It codes for CASGLDGGKRFF.

The V and J genes are TRBV5-1 and TRBJ2-7; 9 nucleotides agree with TRBD2. The V gene's germline CDR1 is SGHRS and CDR2 YFSETQ. V shed 1 base and J 7 bases; nucleotides not matched to a gene: 12. CDR3 length: 16 residues. CDR3 amino acids: CASSLNVAGGPGEQYF. In DNA form, the CDR3 reads TGCGCCAGCAGCTTGAATGTTGCGGGGGGGCCGGGGGAGCAGTACTTC.

This clone was observed a few times. The gene calls are TRBV7-3 and TRBJ1-4; TRBD1 might be the D (6 bases). The CDR3 covers 21 residues. Germline CDR1 is SGHTA and CDR2 is FQGTGA. V lost 2 bases to trimming and J lost 0 bases, with 25 bases between them. The CDR3 region has the DNA TGTGCCAGCAGCTTACACCCTCAATCGACAGGTTGGGGTGCAACTAATGAAAAACTGTTTTTT. The encoded protein is CASSLHPQSTGWGATNEKLFF.

The J gene is TRBJ2-2, the V gene TRBV7-6, with TRBD2 matching over 7 bases. Germline V gene data show CDR1 as SGHVS and CDR2 as FNYEAQ. The CDR3 totals 15 residues. V trimming: 5 bases; J trimming: 1 base; junction bases outside the gene matches: 4. In nucleotides, the CDR3 is TGTGCCAGCAGCGTAGAGCGGGGGAACACCGGGGAGCTGTTTTTT. It yields the protein CASSVERGNTGELFF.

The chain is built from TRBV11-3 and TRBJ2-5, with a weak D call TRBD2 (6 bases). The CDR3 length is 13 residues. Deletions cut 5 bases from V and 4 bases from J, with 11 bases between. Germline V gene sequence: CDR1 SGHNT, CDR2 YENEEA. The CDR3 DNA follows: TGTGCCAGCAGCCGGGACTCGTTAGAGACCCAGTACTTC. Translated: CASSRDSLETQYF.

The J gene is TRBJ2-5, the V gene TRBV5-1, with 10 bases that match TRBD2. Germline lookup yields CDR1 SGHRS and CDR2 YFSETQ. The CDR3 is made up of 14 amino acids. Trimming removed 2 bases from V and 5 bases from J; junction bases left unmatched: 3. The CDR3 DNA reads TGCGCCAGCAGCTTAGCGGGGGGGCCGGAGACCCAGTACTTC. Translating it yields CASSLAGGPETQYF.

The chain carries TRBV21-1 and TRBJ2-5; the table calls TRBD1, which could not be checked here. TRBV21-1 is a pseudogene segment. The CDR3 length is 16 residues. CDR3 nucleotides: TGTGCCAGCAGCAAAGCTTTCAGGAGGGGGCTGGAGACCCAGTACTTC. Translated: CASSKAFRRGLETQYF.

As regards this clone: Germline is not matched at one junction end, which may reflect a read error. CDR3 DNA sequence: TGTGCCAGCAGCGTAACTAGCGGGGGCGGGGATGAGCAGTTCTTC. Its protein product is CASSVTSGGGDEQFF. The chain recombines TRBV7-3 with TRBJ2-1, with 11 nucleotides matching TRBD2. CDR1 is SGHTA and CDR2 is FQGTGA in the germline V gene. The CDR3 is made up of 15 amino acids.

The sample holds one count of this clone. The rearrangement joins TRBV18 to TRBJ2-3; D may be TRBD2 (5 bases). CDR3 size: 16 residues. Per germline, CDR1 KGHSH and CDR2 LQKENI. V lost 4 bases to trimming and J lost 0 bases, with 14 bases between them. In DNA form, the CDR3 reads TGTGCCAGCTCACGACCCCCGAGGGAAAGCACAGATACGCAGTATTTT. This gives the protein CASSRPPRESTDTQYF.

J is TRBJ2-3 and V is TRBV7-2; D gene uncertain. The CDR3 loop spans 13 amino acids. Germline V gene data show CDR1 as SGHTA and CDR2 as FQGNSA. Trimming pared 3 bases from V and 1 base from J, leaving 5 bases between. The CDR3 protein is CASSFRGTDTQYF. Here the CDR3 DNA reads TGTGCCAGCAGCTTCCGGGGCACAGATACGCAGTATTTT.

The chain employs TRBV6-5 and TRBJ1-6, with D perhaps TRBD1 (5 bases). Trimming took 6 bases from V and 8 from J, leaving 17 bases between them. Germline lookup yields CDR1 MNHEY and CDR2 SVGAGI. CDR3 size: 15 residues. The CDR3 protein is CASRDAAQGHSPLHF. The CDR3 DNA follows: TGTGCCAGCAGAGACGCCGCGCAGGGCCATTCACCCCTCCACTTT.